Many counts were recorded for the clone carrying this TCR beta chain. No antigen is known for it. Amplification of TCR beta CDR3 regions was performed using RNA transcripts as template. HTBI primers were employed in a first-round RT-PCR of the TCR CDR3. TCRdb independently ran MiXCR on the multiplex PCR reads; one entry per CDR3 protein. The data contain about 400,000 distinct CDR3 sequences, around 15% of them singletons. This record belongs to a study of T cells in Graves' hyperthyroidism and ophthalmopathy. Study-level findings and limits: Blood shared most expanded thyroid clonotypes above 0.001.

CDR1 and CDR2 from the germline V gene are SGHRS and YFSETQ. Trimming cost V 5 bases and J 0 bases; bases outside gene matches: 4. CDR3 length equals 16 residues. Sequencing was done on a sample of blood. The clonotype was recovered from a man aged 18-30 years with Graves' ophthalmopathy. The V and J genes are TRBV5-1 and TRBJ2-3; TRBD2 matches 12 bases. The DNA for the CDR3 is TGCGCCAGCAGGGGACTAGCGGGTACTAGCACAGATACGCAGTATTTT. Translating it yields CASRGLAGTSTDTQYF.